The 9 T cell receptor beta chains in this list originate from one sample, sequenced in a study of identical twins. TCRdb independently ran MiXCR on the 5' RACE reads; one entry per CDR3 protein. The sample lists 400,000 to 500,000 distinct CDR3 sequences, around a sixth occurring once. Sequenced: naive T cells sorted from blood. These receptors were collected from a man aged 50 or older in good health.

This clonotype was observed a few times. The chain couples TRBV20-1 to TRBJ2-3; 16 nucleotides match TRBD2. Trimming took 3 bases from V and 3 from J; bases not matched to a gene: 12. From germline, CDR1 is DFQATT and CDR2 SNEGSKA (reference sequence). The CDR3 is 19 amino acids. The CDR3 spells CSARTGTSGRAGGTDTQYF. As DNA, the CDR3 is TGCAGTGCTAGGACCGGGACTAGCGGGAGGGCCGGCGGTACAGATACGCAGTATTTT.

The chain carries TRBV12-3 or TRBV12-4 and TRBJ1-4; TRBD1 matches 7 bases. The CDR3 spans 16 residues. Trimming took 5 bases from V and 0 from J; bases not matched to a gene: 6. The CDR3 sequence is CASSKTGAATNEKLFF. The DNA of the CDR3 is TGTGCCAGCAGTAAAACAGGGGCCGCAACTAATGAAAAACTGTTTTTT.

This clonotype has more than one count but fewer than ten. The chain uses TRBV4-3 and TRBJ2-1; 10 nucleotides agree with TRBD2. Trimming took 0 bases from V and 8 from J; bases not matched to a gene: 10. Germline V gene sequence: CDR1 LGHNA, CDR2 YSLEER. CDR3 length equals 17 residues. CDR3 DNA sequence: TGCGCCAGCAGCCAAGAGGCCAGCGGGAGGGCCCAGGATGAGCAGTTCTTC. Protein: CASSQEASGRAQDEQFF.

This chain connects TRBV7-9 to TRBJ2-5; D is unresolved. Germline CDR1 SEHNR, CDR2 FQNEAQ (reference sequence). CDR3 length: 14 amino acids. V gave up 4 bases and J gave up 4 bases, with 13 bases separating them. The CDR3: CASSSLPSPETQYF. CDR3 DNA: TGTGCCAGCAGCTCCCTACCGAGCCCAGAGACCCAGTACTTC. The entire variable domain, with the rest obtained from reference TRBV7-9 and TRBJ2-5, is as follows: DTGVSQNPRHKITKRGQNVTFRCDPISEHNRLYWYRQTLGQGPEFLTYFQNEAQLEKSRLLSDRFSAERPKGSFSTLEIQRTEQGDSAMYLCASSSLPSPETQYFGPGTRLLVL.

This clonotype appeared a few times. The rearrangement links TRBV19 to TRBJ1-1; D is ambiguous. Germline lookup yields CDR1 LNHDA and CDR2 SQIVND (reference sequence). The CDR3 runs to 13 residues. V shed 0 bases and J shed 5 bases, with 7 bases lying between them. The CDR3 region is CASSIDERTEAFF. CDR3 DNA sequence: TGTGCCAGTAGTATAGACGAAAGGACTGAAGCTTTCTTT.

In its sample, this clonotype was seen many times. The chain joins TRBV20-1 to TRBJ2-1; D is ambiguous. V lost 4 bases and J 8 bases, leaving 21 bases between the germline ends. The CDR3 has 15 residues. CDR1 DFQATT and CDR2 SNEGSKA come from the germline V gene (reference sequence). The CDR3 DNA reads TGCAGTGCTATACCGGCCCCCCCGGCGGACGATGAGCAGTTCTTC. This codes for CSAIPAPPADDEQFF.

In this sample, this clonotype turned up a few times. The chain links TRBV20-1 to TRBJ1-5; D is uncertain. The V gene's germline CDR1 is DFQATT and CDR2 SNEGSKA (reference sequence). V was shortened by 6 bases and J by 2 bases, with 17 bases between the two germline ends. The CDR3 is 15 residues long. The CDR3 DNA reads TGCAGTGCCATGGGGTGGGCGGCGGGCAATCAGCCCCAGCATTTT. Encoded protein: CSAMGWAAGNQPQHF.

The chain combines TRBV7-2 with TRBJ2-1, with 10 bases matching TRBD2. V lost 5 bases and J lost 7; bases outside the gene matches: 8. From germline, CDR1 is SGHTA and CDR2 FQGNSA. The CDR3 has 15 amino acids. The CDR3 reads CASSQSSGRYNEQFF. The DNA of the CDR3 is TGTGCCAGCAGCCAATCTAGCGGGAGATATAATGAGCAGTTCTTC.

This clonotype has ten or more counts. The V gene is TRBV20-1, the J gene TRBJ1-5; D ambiguous. In germline, CDR1 is DFQATT, CDR2 SNEGSKA (reference sequence). V was cut by 5 bases and J by 0 bases, with 11 bases left in between. This CDR3 has 14 amino acids. The CDR3 spells CSALTGNSNQPQHF. The CDR3 DNA follows: TGCAGTGCTTTGACCGGGAATAGCAATCAGCCCCAGCATTTT.